The 7 T cell receptor beta chains in this list originate from one sample, sequenced in a study of blood T cell repertoires in COVID-19 (dated by TCRdb to 2018 to 2021). Libraries were made using the immunoSEQ multiplex PCR assay. This immuneACCESS table, as held by TCRdb, lists in-frame sequences with V and J called but not all clones. Of the missing ones, under half trace to an unresolved V gene in checked studies; the others have no known cause. In this sample the table shows approximately 300,000 clones, around 83% of which occur a single time. The ten biggest clones cover 1% to 1.5% of the sample. The sequencing input was peripheral blood. These receptors originate from a woman between 50 and 59 years old with acute or convalescent COVID-19.

This rearrangement joins TRBV6-5 to TRBJ2-1; 7 bases are a match to TRBD2. This CDR3 spans 12 amino acids. Per the germline V gene, CDR1 is MNHEY and CDR2 is SVGAGI. V trimming: 4 bases; J trimming: 13 bases; junction bases outside the gene matches: 7. The CDR3 DNA sequence: TGTGCCAGCAGTTCCATCTCTAGCGGACAGTTCTTC. It translates to CASSSISSGQFF.

This clone was seen once. The V and J genes are TRBV7-2 and TRBJ2-1, with no clear D. Per germline, CDR1 SGHTA and CDR2 FQGNSA. V gave up 2 bases and J gave up 4 bases, with 12 bases separating them. The CDR3 runs to 15 residues. The CDR3 bases are TGTGCCAGCAGCTTAACGGCGGCGGCATACAATGAGCAGTTCTTC. As protein: CASSLTAAAYNEQFF.

This clone was counted only a few times. The same CDR3 is also encoded by other DNA sequences in this sample. V usage is TRBV7-9 and J usage is TRBJ1-1; 8 bases are a match to TRBD1. J was trimmed by 5 bases and V by 2 bases; bases with no gene match: 4. CDR1 is SEHNR, CDR2 FQNEAQ, per germline (reference sequence). The CDR3 covers 14 residues. Here the CDR3 reads CASSLQGAGTEAFF. The CDR3 DNA is TGTGCCAGCAGCTTACAGGGGGCCGGGACTGAAGCTTTCTTT.

The chain has TRBV6-5 and TRBJ2-2, with 11 bases that match TRBD1. The CDR3 totals 14 residues. V lost 6 bases and J lost 7; bases outside the gene matches: 4. The germline gives CDR1 MNHEY, CDR2 SVGAGI. The CDR3 DNA reads TGTGCCAGCAGAGTTGGGACAGGGGGCGGGGAGCTGTTTTTT. This translates into CASRVGTGGGELFF.

The chain couples TRBV5-4 to TRBJ1-2; D may be TRBD1 (6 bases). CDR1 is SGHNT and CDR2 is YYREEE in the germline V gene (reference sequence). With 0 bases removed from V and 8 bases from J, the gap between germline ends came to 14 bases. The CDR3 spans 14 residues. The CDR3 bases are TGTGCCAGCAGCTTGGAGGCACAGGGTACCGGCTACACCTTC. This translates into CASSLEAQGTGYTF.

The CDR3 reads CASSVGDYEQYF. CDR3 coding DNA: TGTGCCAGCAGCGTCGGGGACTACGAGCAGTACTTC. The chain recombines TRBV5-8 with TRBJ2-7, with D possibly TRBD2 on 5 matching bases. This CDR3 region has 12 residues. Germline assignment: CDR1 SGHTS and CDR2 YDEGEE. Trimming removed 4 bases from V and 3 bases from J, with 8 bases in between. Based on the CDR3 plus reference TRBV5-8 and TRBJ2-7, the full variable domain is EAGVTQSPTHLIKTRGQQATLRCSPISGHTSVYWYQQALGLGLQFLLWYDEGEERNRGNFPPRFSGRQFPNYSSELNVNALELEDSALYLCASSVGDYEQYFGPGTRLTVT.

The rearrangement joins TRBV7-9 to TRBJ1-1; 7 positions agree with TRBD1. J lost 3 bases, V lost 6 bases, and 4 bases had no gene match. Germline CDR1 reads SEHNR; CDR2 reads FQNEAQ (reference sequence). The CDR3 contains 13 residues. This CDR3 is CASSPGQDTEAFF. The CDR3 coding sequence is TGTGCCAGCAGTCCCGGACAGGACACTGAAGCTTTCTTT.